A single TCR beta chain is shown here with its context. The data originate from a study of blood T cell repertoires in COVID-19. Study background: Some COVID-19 samples were acute and others convalescent; all came from the United States, Italy and Spain.

Authors' analysis steps: Amplification of reference gene primers was used by the study to estimate nucleated cell counts. Libraries were prepared by immunoSEQ multiplex PCR; TCRdb keeps only in-frame clonotypes and omits some of them. V, J and clone size reflect that table, while D and trimming were determined from the DNA. The sample shows about 670,000 clones, 80% to 90% of them seen only once. The germline V gene encodes CDR1 SNHLY and CDR2 FYNNEI. CDR3 length: 15 residues. V lost 3 bases to trimming and J lost 6 bases; unmatched junction nucleotides: 3. The V call is TRBV2, the J call TRBJ1-6; the match to TRBD1 covers 9 bases. Sequencing was carried out using peripheral blood. This clonotype was obtained from a woman aged 18-29 years with acute or convalescent COVID-19. The CDR3 bases are TGTGCCAGCAGTGACCGGGACAGGGTTAATTCACCCCTCCACTTT. It specifies CASSDRDRVNSPLHF.